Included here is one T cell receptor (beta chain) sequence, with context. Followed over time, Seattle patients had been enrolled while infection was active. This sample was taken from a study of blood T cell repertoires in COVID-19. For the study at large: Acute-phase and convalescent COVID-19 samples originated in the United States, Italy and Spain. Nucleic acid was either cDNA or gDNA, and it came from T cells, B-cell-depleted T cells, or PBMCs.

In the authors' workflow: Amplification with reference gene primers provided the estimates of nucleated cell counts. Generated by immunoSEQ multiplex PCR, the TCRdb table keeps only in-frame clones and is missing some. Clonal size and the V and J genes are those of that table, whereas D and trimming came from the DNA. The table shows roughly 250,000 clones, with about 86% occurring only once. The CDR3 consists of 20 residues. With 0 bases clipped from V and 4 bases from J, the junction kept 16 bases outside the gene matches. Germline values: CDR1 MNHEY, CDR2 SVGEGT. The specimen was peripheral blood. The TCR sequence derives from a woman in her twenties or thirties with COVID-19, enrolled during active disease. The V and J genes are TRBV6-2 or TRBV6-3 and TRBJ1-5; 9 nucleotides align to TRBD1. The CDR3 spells CASSYSRLGGTGNINQPQHF. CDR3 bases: TGTGCCAGCAGTTACTCCCGATTGGGGGGGACAGGGAATATAAATCAGCCCCAGCATTTT.